The 9 T cell receptor beta chains presented below share a single source sample, sequenced in a study of T cell responses to AZD1222 COVID-19 vaccine. The table came from immunoSEQ multiplex PCR; TCRdb's copy has only in-frame clones and leaves some out. The sample has approximately 91,000 clones, about 88% seen once; the top ten hold 13%. The material sequenced was peripheral blood, taken on day 0 of AZD1222 vaccination. The receptors come from an adult in good health.

The CDR3 is CASSQRLTSGGAGETQYF. The CDR3 coding sequence is TGTGCCAGCAGCCAACGATTAACTAGCGGGGGGGCAGGAGAGACCCAGTACTTC. The chain recombines TRBV21-1 with TRBJ2-5; whether TRBD2, the table's D call, matches the DNA was not checked. TRBV21-1 has pseudogene status. The CDR3 extends over 18 amino acids.

V is TRBV9 and J is TRBJ2-5, with 12 bases that match TRBD2. This CDR3 spans 17 amino acids. V shed 0 bases and J 5 bases; nucleotides not matched to a gene: 8. Germline assignment: CDR1 SGDLS and CDR2 YYNGEE. The CDR3 spells CASSVGTSGGPGETQYF. CDR3 sequence (DNA): TGTGCCAGCAGCGTAGGCACTAGCGGGGGGCCAGGGGAGACCCAGTACTTC. Variable domain in full (rest from reference TRBV9 and TRBJ2-5): DSGVTQTPKHLITATGQRVTLRCSPRSGDLSVYWYQQSLDQGLQFLIQYYNGEERAKGNILERFSAQQFPDLHSELNLSSLELGDSALYFCASSVGTSGGPGETQYFGPGTRLLVL.

The CDR3 coding sequence is TGTGCCAGCAGCCTCGCGAGGGGAAACTATGGCTACACCTTC. Protein sequence: CASSLARGNYGYTF. The chain couples TRBV7-2 to TRBJ1-2; perhaps TRBD1 as D (5 bases). There are 14 residues in the CDR3. Germline loops: CDR1 SGHTA, CDR2 FQGNSA. Trimming left V 5 bases short and J 2 bases short, with 12 bases between.

The V and J genes are TRBV30 and TRBJ1-1; 8 bases are shared with TRBD1. The CDR3 loop spans 12 amino acids. V dropped 1 base and J dropped 6; count of bases not matched to a gene: 1. Germline CDR1 is GTSNPN and CDR2 is SVGIG (reference sequence). The CDR3 DNA is TGTGCCTGGAGTGCACAGGGGGCTGAAGCTTTCTTT. It codes for CAWSAQGAEAFF. Combining the CDR3 with reference TRBV30 and TRBJ1-1 gives the whole variable domain SQTIHQWPATLVQPVGSPLSLECTVEGTSNPNLYWYRQAAGRGLQLLFYSVGIGQISSEVPQNLSASRPQDRQFILSSKKLLLSDSGFYLCAWSAQGAEAFFGQGTRLTVV.

The chain combines TRBV7-2 with TRBJ1-1; D remains unclear. V lost 3 bases to trimming and J lost 1 base, with 6 bases between them. The V gene's germline CDR1 is SGHTA and CDR2 FQGNSA. The CDR3 has 13 amino acids. The CDR3 DNA reads TGTGCCAGCAGCTTGGCAGCGAACACTGAAGCTTTCTTT. It specifies CASSLAANTEAFF. The complete variable domain, with remaining parts taken from reference TRBV7-2 and TRBJ1-1, reads GAGVSQSPSNKVTEKGKDVELRCDPISGHTALYWYRQSLGQGLEFLIYFQGNSAPDKSGLPSDRFSAERTGGSVSTLTIQRTQQEDSAVYLCASSLAANTEAFFGQGTRLTVV.

The V gene is TRBV7-2, the J gene TRBJ2-3, with 8 nucleotides matching TRBD2. Germline-derived CDR1 and CDR2 are SGHTA and FQGNSA. CDR3 size: 16 residues. The trim removed 5 bases at V and 10 bases at J, leaving 17 bases unmatched. CDR3: CASSRVQGLADSAQYF. The CDR3, as DNA: TGTGCCAGCAGCCGGGTCCAAGGACTAGCCGACAGCGCGCAGTATTTT.

The chain recombines TRBV10-3 with TRBJ1-2; 7 positions match TRBD1. Germline V gene lookup returns CDR1 ENHRY and CDR2 SYGVKD. There are 14 residues in the CDR3. The J segment lost 10 bases and the V segment lost 3 bases, leaving 11 bases of the junction unmatched. CDR3 in DNA: TGTGCCATCAGTGAAGATCCCAGGGGGAGATTCTACACCTTC. This encodes CAISEDPRGRFYTF.

The chain is built from TRBV3-1 (or the pseudogene TRBV3-2) and TRBJ1-4; a weak D match, TRBD1 (5 bases). CDR3 length: 18 residues. V lost 0 bases to trimming and J lost 0 bases, with 14 bases between them. Germline CDR1 is LGHDT and CDR2 is YNNKEL (reference sequence). The CDR3 reads CASSQDWRGQATNEKLFF. The DNA of the CDR3 is TGTGCCAGCAGCCAAGATTGGAGGGGCCAGGCAACTAATGAAAAACTGTTTTTT.

The chain recombines TRBV5-1 with TRBJ2-6; TRBD1 might be the D (5 bases). Trimming took 3 bases from V and 0 from J, leaving 7 bases between them. CDR1 is SGHRS, CDR2 YFSETQ, per germline. The CDR3 length is 15 residues. CDR3 coding DNA: TGCGCCAGCAGCTCTACAGGCTCTGGGGCCAACGTCCTGACTTTC. It encodes CASSSTGSGANVLTF. Combining the CDR3 with reference TRBV5-1 and TRBJ2-6 gives the whole variable domain KAGVTQTPRYLIKTRGQQVTLSCSPISGHRSVSWYQQTPGQGLQFLFEYFSETQRNKGNFPGRFSGRQFSNSRSEMNVSTLELGDSALYLCASSSTGSGANVLTFGAGSRLTVL.